Listed here are 16 T cell receptor beta chains from one sample, sequenced in a study of T cell responses to AZD1222 COVID-19 vaccine (dated by TCRdb to the early 2020s). Interpreted using the paper, the time point label stands for: baseline before first vaccination. Receptors were amplified or captured by the immunoSEQ multiplex PCR assay. TCRdb carries this immuneACCESS record with in-frame sequences only. Its versions omit some clonotypes, under half of them owing to an unresolved V gene in the studies checked, with the rest unexplained. For this sample there are around 120,000 clones; roughly 88% appear just once. Of the sample, 4.5% to 6% falls within the top ten clones. The sequences come from peripheral blood, collected on day 0 of AZD1222 vaccination. The receptors were gathered from an adult in good health.

The genes are TRBV5-1 and TRBJ2-7, with TRBD2 matching 13 bases. The trim removed 4 bases at V and 4 bases at J, leaving 11 bases unmatched. CDR3 length equals 17 residues. CDR1 is SGHRS, CDR2 YFSETQ, per germline. CDR3 in DNA: TGCGCCAGCAGCCCAACTAGCGGGGGGGCCACCGGTTACGAGCAGTACTTC. Translated: CASSPTSGGATGYEQYF.

J is TRBJ1-6 and V is TRBV18; 8 bases match TRBD1. This CDR3 has 16 amino acids. CDR1 KGHSH and CDR2 LQKENI come from the germline V gene. The ends lost 3 bases at V and 6 bases at J; junction bases unmatched: 7. The CDR3 region is CASSPSSQGVNSPLHF. The CDR3 nucleotides read TGTGCCAGCTCACCTTCCTCACAGGGGGTTAATTCACCCCTCCACTTT. The complete variable domain, with remaining parts taken from reference TRBV18 and TRBJ1-6, reads NAGVMQNPRHLVRRRGQEARLRCSPMKGHSHVYWYRQLPEEGLKFMVYLQKENIIDESGMPKERFSAEFPKEGPSILRIQQVVRGDSAAYFCASSPSSQGVNSPLHFGNGTRLTVT.

The chain is built from TRBV7-8 and TRBJ1-2; D gene uncertain. Trimming shortened V by 6 bases and J by 0 bases, and 5 bases separated the two germline ends. The germline V gene encodes CDR1 SGHVS and CDR2 FQNEAQ. The CDR3 has 12 residues. Here the CDR3 DNA reads TGTGCCAGCAGTAGAGCTAACTATGGCTACACCTTC. Translation gives CASSRANYGYTF.

J is TRBJ2-7 and V is TRBV7-8; no firm D call. Germline CDR1 reads SGHVS; CDR2 reads FQNEAQ. The CDR3 is 11 residues long. V lost 5 bases, J lost 1 base, and 3 bases lay in between. The CDR3 here is CASSPSYEQYF. The CDR3 nucleotides are TGTGCCAGCAGCCCATCCTACGAGCAGTACTTC.

The chain carries TRBV28 and TRBJ1-2, with 9 positions matching TRBD1. Germline V lookup: CDR1 MDHEN, CDR2 SYDVKM. V shed 5 bases, J shed 5 bases, and the junction held 6 bases outside the gene matches. The CDR3 extends over 14 amino acids. The CDR3 here is CASSLQDRGYGYTF. The CDR3 coding sequence is TGTGCCAGCAGTCTTCAGGACAGGGGATATGGCTACACCTTC.

The chain combines TRBV11-2 with TRBJ1-6; D is undetermined. CDR1 is SGHAT, CDR2 FQNNGV, per germline. V gave up 5 bases and J gave up 6 bases, with 14 bases separating them. The CDR3 is made up of 15 amino acids. The CDR3 loop reads CASSPRWGLNSPLHF. As DNA, the CDR3 is TGTGCCAGCAGCCCCCGTTGGGGTCTTAATTCACCCCTCCACTTT.

CDR3 DNA sequence: TGTGCCAGTAGTACAAGACTAGAAGATACGCAGTATTTT. Residues: CASSTRLEDTQYF. This chain uses TRBV19 with TRBJ2-3; TRBD2 is a possible D gene (6 bases). Germline loops: CDR1 LNHDA, CDR2 SQIVND (reference sequence). V lost 4 bases to trimming and J lost 5 bases, with 10 bases between them. The CDR3 contains 13 residues.

The gene calls are TRBV6-2 or TRBV6-3 and TRBJ1-5; D remains unclear. The V gene's germline CDR1 is MNHEY and CDR2 SVGEGT. V shed 2 bases and J shed 8 bases, with 7 bases lying between them. There are 12 residues in the CDR3. The DNA for the CDR3 is TGTGCCAGCAGTTACAGGGCCGAGCCCCAGCATTTT. Translated, it gives CASSYRAEPQHF.

The chain is built from TRBV28 and TRBJ2-2; TRBD1 agrees at 9 bases. CDR1 is MDHEN and CDR2 is SYDVKM in the germline V gene. CDR3 length equals 16 residues. The V and J ends lost 7 bases and 3 bases, in that order; junction bases with no gene match: 9. The CDR3 sequence: CASTLDRGWDTGELFF. The CDR3 DNA sequence: TGTGCCAGCACATTGGACAGGGGATGGGACACCGGGGAGCTGTTTTTT.

This clone was found once. The V gene is TRBV18, the J gene TRBJ2-5; D not certain. The germline V and J ends were trimmed by 1 base and 1 base, with 1 base remaining between them. The V gene's germline CDR1 is KGHSH and CDR2 LQKENI. This CDR3 contains 12 residues. DNA of the CDR3: TGTGCCAGCTCACCACTCCAAGAGACCCAGTACTTC. It yields the protein CASSPLQETQYF.

The chain links TRBV7-2 to TRBJ2-3; no definite D call. Trimming left V 0 bases short and J 4 bases short, with 5 bases between. CDR3 size: 13 residues. Germline V gives CDR1 SGHTA, CDR2 FQGNSA. The CDR3 sequence is CASSLAGADTQYF. The CDR3 DNA follows: TGTGCCAGCAGCTTAGCTGGGGCAGATACGCAGTATTTT. Using reference TRBV7-2 and TRBJ2-3 for the parts outside the CDR3, the full variable domain is GAGVSQSPSNKVTEKGKDVELRCDPISGHTALYWYRQSLGQGLEFLIYFQGNSAPDKSGLPSDRFSAERTGGSVSTLTIQRTQQEDSAVYLCASSLAGADTQYFGPGTRLTVL.

This clone was detected only a few times. V and J are TRBV14 and TRBJ1-1, with TRBD1 matching 9 bases. V lost 4 bases and J lost 0; bases outside the gene matches: 6. The CDR3 runs to 16 residues. CDR1 is SGHDN, CDR2 FVKESK, per germline. CDR3 sequence: CASSRGQGPMNTEAFF. The CDR3 nucleotides read TGTGCCAGCAGCCGAGGACAGGGGCCCATGAACACTGAAGCTTTCTTT. The variable domain in full, with the rest retrieved from reference TRBV14 and TRBJ1-1, is EAGVTQFPSHSVIEKGQTVTLRCDPISGHDNLYWYRRVMGKEIKFLLHFVKESKQDESGMPNNRFLAERTGGTYSTLKVQPAELEDSGVYFCASSRGQGPMNTEAFFGQGTRLTVV.

The chain uses TRBV28 and TRBJ2-3; D call uncertain. V lost 6 bases, J lost 5 bases, and 18 bases lay in between. The germline gives CDR1 MDHEN, CDR2 SYDVKM. This CDR3 spans 15 amino acids. DNA for the CDR3: TGTGCCAGCAGGGGCACTTACTCGTGGGAAGATACGCAGTATTTT. Its protein product is CASRGTYSWEDTQYF.

CDR3 DNA: TGTGCCAGCAGCCCAGGGACGTCCGGGGAGCTGTTTTTT. Its protein is CASSPGTSGELFF. The chain is built from TRBV7-3 and TRBJ2-2; D possibly matches TRBD1 or TRBD2 (5 bases each). Trimming took 5 bases from V and 6 from J, leaving 10 bases between them. The CDR3 consists of 13 residues. Looked up from germline, CDR1 is SGHTA and CDR2 is FQGTGA.

The J gene is TRBJ2-7, the V gene TRBV5-4, with a possible D match to TRBD2 (7 bases). With 4 bases removed from V and 5 bases from J, the gap between germline ends came to 16 bases. Germline V gives CDR1 SGHNT, CDR2 YYREEE (reference sequence). The CDR3 length is 14 residues. The CDR3 reads CASSMVGGGNEQYF. CDR3 coding DNA: TGTGCCAGCAGCATGGTTGGGGGGGGCAACGAGCAGTACTTC.

This clone was counted once. This sequence joins TRBV10-3 and TRBJ2-3, with D uncertain. With 4 bases removed from V and 2 bases from J, the gap between germline ends came to 10 bases. This CDR3 region has 14 residues. CDR1 and CDR2 (germline): ENHRY, SYGVKD. CDR3 sequence reads: CAISASSPTDTQYF. The CDR3 nucleotides read TGTGCCATCAGTGCATCTAGTCCCACAGATACGCAGTATTTT.